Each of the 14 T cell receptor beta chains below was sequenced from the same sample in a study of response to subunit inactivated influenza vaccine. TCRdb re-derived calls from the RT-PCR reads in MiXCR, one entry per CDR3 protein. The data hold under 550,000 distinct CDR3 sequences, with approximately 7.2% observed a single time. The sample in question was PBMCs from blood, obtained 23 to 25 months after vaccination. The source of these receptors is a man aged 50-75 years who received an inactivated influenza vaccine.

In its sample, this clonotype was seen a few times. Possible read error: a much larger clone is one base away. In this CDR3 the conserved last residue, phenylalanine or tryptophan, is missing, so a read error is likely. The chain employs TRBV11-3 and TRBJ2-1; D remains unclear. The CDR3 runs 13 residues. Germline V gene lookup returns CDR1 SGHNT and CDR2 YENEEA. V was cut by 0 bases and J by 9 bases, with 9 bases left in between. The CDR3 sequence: CASSLDYKSEQFS. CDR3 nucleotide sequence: TGTGCCAGCAGCTTAGATTACAAAAGTGAGCAGTTCTCC.

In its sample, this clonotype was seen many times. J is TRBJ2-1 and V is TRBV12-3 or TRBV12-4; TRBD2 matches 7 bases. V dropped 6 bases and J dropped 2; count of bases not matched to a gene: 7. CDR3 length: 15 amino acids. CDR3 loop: CASRTSGIPYNEQFF. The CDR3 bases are TGTGCCAGCAGAACGAGCGGGATACCCTACAATGAGCAGTTCTTC.

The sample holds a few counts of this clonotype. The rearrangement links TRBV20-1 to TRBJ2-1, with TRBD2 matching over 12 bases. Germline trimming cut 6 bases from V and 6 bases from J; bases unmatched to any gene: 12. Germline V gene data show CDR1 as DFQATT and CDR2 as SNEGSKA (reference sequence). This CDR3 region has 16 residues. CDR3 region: CSATRLAGVGLNEQFF. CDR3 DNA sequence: TGCAGTGCCACAAGACTAGCGGGGGTGGGGCTCAATGAGCAGTTCTTC.

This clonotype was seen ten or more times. CDR3 residues: CASRSTGELFF. DNA for the CDR3: TGTGCCAGCAGAAGCACCGGGGAGCTGTTTTTT. This sequence joins TRBV2 and TRBJ2-2; no reliable D call. V dropped 6 bases and J dropped 4 bases, with 3 bases sitting between them. This CDR3 is 11 amino acids long. Germline values: CDR1 SNHLY, CDR2 FYNNEI.

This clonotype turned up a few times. The CDR3 DNA reads TGTGCCAGCAGTTCCGGGAGCTCTGGAAACACCATATATTTT. It specifies CASSSGSSGNTIYF. The chain combines TRBV6-2 or TRBV6-3 with TRBJ1-3; D is ambiguous. Germline values: CDR1 MNHEY, CDR2 SVGEGT. V was trimmed by 4 bases and J by 0 bases, leaving 7 bases between them. The CDR3 consists of 14 residues.

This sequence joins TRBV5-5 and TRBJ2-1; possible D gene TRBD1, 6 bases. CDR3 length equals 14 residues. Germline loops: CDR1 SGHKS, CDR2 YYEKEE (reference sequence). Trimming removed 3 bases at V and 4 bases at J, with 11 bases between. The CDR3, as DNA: TGTGCCAGCAGCTCGGGACACCAATACAATGAGCAGTTCTTC. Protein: CASSSGHQYNEQFF. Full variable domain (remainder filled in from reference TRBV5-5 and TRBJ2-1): DAGVTQSPTHLIKTRGQQVTLRCSPISGHKSVSWYQQVLGQGPQFIFQYYEKEERGRGNFPDRFSARQFPNYSSELNVNALLLGDSALYLCASSSGHQYNEQFFGPGTRLTVL.

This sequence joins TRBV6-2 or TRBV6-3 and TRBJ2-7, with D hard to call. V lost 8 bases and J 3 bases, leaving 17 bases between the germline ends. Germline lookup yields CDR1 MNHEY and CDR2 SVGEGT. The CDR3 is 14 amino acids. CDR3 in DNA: TGTGCCAGCTCTTACTTAGCAGATAGCTACGAGCAGTACTTC. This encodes CASSYLADSYEQYF.

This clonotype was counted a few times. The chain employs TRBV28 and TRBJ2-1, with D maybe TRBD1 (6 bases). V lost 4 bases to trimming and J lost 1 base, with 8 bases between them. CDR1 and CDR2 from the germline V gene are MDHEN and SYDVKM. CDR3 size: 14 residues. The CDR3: CASSSGQSYNEQFF. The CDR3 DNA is TGTGCCAGCAGTTCAGGACAGTCCTACAATGAGCAGTTCTTC. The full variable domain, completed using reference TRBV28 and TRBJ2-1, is DVKVTQSSRYLVKRTGEKVFLECVQDMDHENMFWYRQDPGLGLRLIYFSYDVKMKEKGDIPEGYSVSREKKERFSLILESASTNQTSMYLCASSSGQSYNEQFFGPGTRLTVL.

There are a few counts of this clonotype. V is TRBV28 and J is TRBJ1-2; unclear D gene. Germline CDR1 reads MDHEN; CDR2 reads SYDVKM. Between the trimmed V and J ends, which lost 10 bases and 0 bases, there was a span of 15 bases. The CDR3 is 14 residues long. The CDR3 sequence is CATSEGGANYGYTF. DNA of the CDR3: TGTGCCACCTCCGAGGGCGGAGCTAACTATGGCTACACCTTC.

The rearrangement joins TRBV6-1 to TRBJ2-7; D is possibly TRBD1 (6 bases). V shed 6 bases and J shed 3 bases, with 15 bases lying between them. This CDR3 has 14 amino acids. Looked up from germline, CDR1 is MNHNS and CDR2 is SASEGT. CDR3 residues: CASSPTGFRYEQYF. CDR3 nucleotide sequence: TGTGCCAGCAGCCCGACAGGTTTCCGCTACGAGCAGTACTTC.

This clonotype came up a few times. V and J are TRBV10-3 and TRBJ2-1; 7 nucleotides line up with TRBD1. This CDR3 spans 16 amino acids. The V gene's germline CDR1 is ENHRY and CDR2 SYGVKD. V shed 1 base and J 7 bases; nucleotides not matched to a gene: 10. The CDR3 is CAISELPLLQGNEQFF. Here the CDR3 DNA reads TGTGCCATCAGTGAGTTACCGTTACTACAGGGGAATGAGCAGTTCTTC.

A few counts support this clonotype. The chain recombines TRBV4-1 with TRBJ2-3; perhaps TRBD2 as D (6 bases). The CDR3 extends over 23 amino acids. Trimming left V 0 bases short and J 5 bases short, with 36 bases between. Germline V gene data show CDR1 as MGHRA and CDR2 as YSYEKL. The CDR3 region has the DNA TGCGCCAGCAGCCAAGATCTTTTCCGAGGCGACGTGAGCGGCGGAGGGCGGGTAGATACGCAGTATTTT. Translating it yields CASSQDLFRGDVSGGGRVDTQYF.

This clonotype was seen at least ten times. CDR3 nucleotides: TGTGCCAGCAGTTATCGGATCAGCAATCAGCCCCAGCATTTT. Protein sequence: CASSYRISNQPQHF. The chain is built from TRBV6-5 and TRBJ1-5; D unclear. CDR1 is MNHEY and CDR2 is SVGAGI in the germline V gene. The germline V and J ends were trimmed by 3 bases and 1 base, with 7 bases remaining between them. This CDR3 has 14 amino acids.

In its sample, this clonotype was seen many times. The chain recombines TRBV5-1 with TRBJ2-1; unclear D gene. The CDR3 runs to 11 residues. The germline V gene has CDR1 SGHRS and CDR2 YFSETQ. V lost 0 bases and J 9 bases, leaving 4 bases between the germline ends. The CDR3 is CASSLVSEQFF. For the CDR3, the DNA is TGCGCCAGCAGCTTGGTCTCTGAGCAGTTCTTC.